This T cell receptor beta chain stems from a study of cytomegalovirus exposure and HLA in healthy donors. On the study more broadly: Early release data held 85 million to 95 million unique TCRs from HLA-typed donors. Broader study findings: Later genetic work tied a missense DCLRE1C variant to beta-chain V and J trimming. In a later analysis, the majority of CMV-associated beta chains seemingly showed HLA restriction.

Turning to this clone: Antigen specificity is unknown.

PCR was performed using 60 Vbeta and 13 Jbeta primers. Produced via immunoSEQ multiplex PCR; TCRdb's table is partial and in-frame only. The data contain about 170,000 clones, approximately 81% of them singletons. Donors were nominally healthy when sampled, though unrecorded immune exposures were likely. Trimming took off 1 base at V and 6 bases at J, with 24 bases between the two ends. The CDR3 consists of 19 residues. Germline assignment: CDR1 LGHNA and CDR2 YNFKEQ. This receptor was identified in a male donor in good health and CMV-seronegative. Sequencing used PBMCs. The chain joins TRBV4-2 to TRBJ2-2; D may be TRBD2 (5 bases). The CDR3 loop reads CASSQVRLSDGLGPGELFF. CDR3 coding DNA: TGTGCCAGCAGCCAAGTACGACTAAGCGACGGTCTAGGCCCCGGGGAGCTGTTTTTT.